A single TCR beta chain is shown here with its context. This record belongs to a study of cytomegalovirus exposure and HLA in healthy donors. Germline V gene lookup returns CDR1 MDHEN and CDR2 SYDVKM. The CDR3 has 18 amino acids. With 5 bases clipped from V and 0 bases from J, the junction kept 13 bases outside the gene matches. Using immunoSEQ multiplex PCR, the repertoire was profiled, and TCRdb retains in-frame clones only, with some absent. The profile shows roughly 60,000 clones, 90% to 97% of them singletons. Sequenced sample: PBMCs. The genes are TRBV28 and TRBJ1-5, with TRBD1 matching 7 bases. The clonotype originates from a woman between 18 and 30 years old in good health and CMV-seronegative. CDR3 DNA sequence: TGTGCCAGCAGTCCAACAGGGGCCACCGGCTATAGCAATCAGCCCCAGCATTTT. Protein: CASSPTGATGYSNQPQHF.